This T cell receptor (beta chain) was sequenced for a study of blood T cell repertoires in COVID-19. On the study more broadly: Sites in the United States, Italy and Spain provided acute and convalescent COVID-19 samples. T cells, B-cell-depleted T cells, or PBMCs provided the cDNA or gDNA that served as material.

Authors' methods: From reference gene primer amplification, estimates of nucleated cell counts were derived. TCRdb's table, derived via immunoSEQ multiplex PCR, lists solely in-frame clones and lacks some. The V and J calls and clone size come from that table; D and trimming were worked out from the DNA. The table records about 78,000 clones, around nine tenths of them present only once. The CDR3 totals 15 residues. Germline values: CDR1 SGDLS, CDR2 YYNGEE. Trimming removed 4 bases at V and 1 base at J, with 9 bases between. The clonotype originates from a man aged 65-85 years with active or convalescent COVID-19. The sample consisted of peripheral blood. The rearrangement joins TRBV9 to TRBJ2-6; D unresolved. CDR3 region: CASSPSRSGANVLTF. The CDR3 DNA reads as TGTGCCAGCAGCCCCTCGAGGTCTGGGGCCAACGTCCTGACTTTC.